This record looks at one T cell receptor (beta chain) sequence and its context. Compared with germline, one end of the junction differs, possibly owing to a read error. Germline CDR1 is MGHDK and CDR2 is SYGVNS. CDR3 size: 12 residues. This sample is part of a study of blood T cell repertoires in COVID-19. Turning to the study itself: Collection of acute and convalescent COVID-19 samples took place in the United States, Italy and Spain.

The protocol was immunoSEQ multiplex PCR, while the TCRdb copy is restricted to in-frame clones and leaves out a portion. The sample carries roughly 190,000 clones, about four fifths recorded once. This chain connects TRBV25-1 to TRBJ1-5; 9 nucleotides align to TRBD1. The TCR comes from a woman aged 60 to 75 with COVID-19, enrolled during active disease. The sample taken for sequencing was peripheral blood. The CDR3 DNA sequence: TGTGCCAGCAGTGACCCCGGACAGGGGATGGATTTT. Translating gives CASSDPGQGMDF.